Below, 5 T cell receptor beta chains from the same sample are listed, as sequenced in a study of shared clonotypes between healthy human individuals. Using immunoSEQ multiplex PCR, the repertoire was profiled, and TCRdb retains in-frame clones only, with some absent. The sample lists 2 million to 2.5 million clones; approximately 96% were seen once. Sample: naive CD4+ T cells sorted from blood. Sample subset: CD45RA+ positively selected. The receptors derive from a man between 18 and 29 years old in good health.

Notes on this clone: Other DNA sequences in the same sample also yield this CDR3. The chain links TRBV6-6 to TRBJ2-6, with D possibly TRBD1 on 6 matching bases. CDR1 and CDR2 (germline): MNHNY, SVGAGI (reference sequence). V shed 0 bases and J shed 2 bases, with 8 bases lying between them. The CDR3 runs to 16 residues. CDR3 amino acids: CASSYSRGTGANVLTF. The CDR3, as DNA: TGTGCCAGCAGTTACTCCAGGGGCACTGGGGCCAACGTCCTGACTTTC.

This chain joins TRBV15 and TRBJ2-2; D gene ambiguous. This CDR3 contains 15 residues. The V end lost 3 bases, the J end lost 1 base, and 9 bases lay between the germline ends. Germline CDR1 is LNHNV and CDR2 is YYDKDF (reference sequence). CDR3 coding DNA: TGTGCCACCAGCAGGGGTGGACGGAACACCGGGGAGCTGTTTTTT. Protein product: CATSRGGRNTGELFF.

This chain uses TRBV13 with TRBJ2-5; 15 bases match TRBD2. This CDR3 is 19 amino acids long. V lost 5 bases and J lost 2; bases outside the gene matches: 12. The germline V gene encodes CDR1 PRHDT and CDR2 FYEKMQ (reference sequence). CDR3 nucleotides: TGTGCCAGCAGCCCGATGAAGGGACTAGCGGGAGGTATACAAGAGACCCAGTACTTC. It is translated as CASSPMKGLAGGIQETQYF. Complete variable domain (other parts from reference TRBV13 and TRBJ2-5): AAGVIQSPRHLIKEKRETATLKCYPIPRHDTVYWYQQGPGQDPQFLISFYEKMQSDKGSIPDRFSAQQFSDYHSELNMSSLELGDSALYFCASSPMKGLAGGIQETQYFGPGTRLLVL.

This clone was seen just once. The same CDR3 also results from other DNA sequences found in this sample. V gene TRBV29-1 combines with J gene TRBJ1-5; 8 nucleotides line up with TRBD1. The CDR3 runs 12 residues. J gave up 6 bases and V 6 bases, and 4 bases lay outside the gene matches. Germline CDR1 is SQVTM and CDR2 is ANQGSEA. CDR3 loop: CSVGQGGQPQHF. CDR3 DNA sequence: TGCAGCGTCGGACAGGGAGGTCAGCCCCAGCATTTT. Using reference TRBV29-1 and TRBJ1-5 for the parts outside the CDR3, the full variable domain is SAVISQKPSRDICQRGTSLTIQCQVDSQVTMMFWYRQQPGQSLTLIATANQGSEATYESGFVIDKFPISRPNLTFSTLTVSNMSPEDSSIYLCSVGQGGQPQHFGDGTRLSIL.

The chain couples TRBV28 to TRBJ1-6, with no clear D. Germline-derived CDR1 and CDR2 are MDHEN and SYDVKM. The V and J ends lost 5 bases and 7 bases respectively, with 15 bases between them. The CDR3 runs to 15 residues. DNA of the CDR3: TGTGCCAGCAGTCCTCGACGCAGCGGCAATTCACCCCTCCACTTT. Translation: CASSPRRSGNSPLHF.